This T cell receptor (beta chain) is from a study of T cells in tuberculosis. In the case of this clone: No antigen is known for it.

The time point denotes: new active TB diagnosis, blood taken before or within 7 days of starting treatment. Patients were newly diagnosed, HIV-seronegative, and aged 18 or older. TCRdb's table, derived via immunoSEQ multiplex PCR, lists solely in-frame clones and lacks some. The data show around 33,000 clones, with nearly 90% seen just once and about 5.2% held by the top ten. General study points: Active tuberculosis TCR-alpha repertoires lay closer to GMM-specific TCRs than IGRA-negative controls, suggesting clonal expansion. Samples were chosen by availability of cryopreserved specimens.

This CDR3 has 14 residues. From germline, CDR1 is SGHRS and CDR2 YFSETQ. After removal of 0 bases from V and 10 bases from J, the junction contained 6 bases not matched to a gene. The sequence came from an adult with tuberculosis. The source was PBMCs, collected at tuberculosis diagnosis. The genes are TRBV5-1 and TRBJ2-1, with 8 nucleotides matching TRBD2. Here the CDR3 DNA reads TGCGCCAGCAGCTTGGGCGGGACTAGGGACGAGCAGTTCTTC. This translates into CASSLGGTRDEQFF.